Given below is one TCR beta chain in context. No antigen is known for it. The data derive from a study of shared clonotypes between healthy human individuals. Study-wide findings and caveats: Collection of samples was limited to blood; tissue repertoires likely differ. Larger estimated richness was generally recorded for naive subsets relative to memory subsets.

The CDR3 has 15 amino acids. Germline assignment: CDR1 SQVTM and CDR2 ANQGSEA. Trimming took 3 bases from V and 5 from J; bases not matched to a gene: 10. Every donor, a Caucasian adult, lived in Nashville, Tennessee. The data were produced by immunoSEQ multiplex PCR, yet TCRdb's version contains in-frame clones alone and is incomplete. The table has 1,500,000 or so clones, approximately 98.5% seen once. V usage is TRBV29-1 and J usage is TRBJ2-7; 10 bases match TRBD1. The TCR sequence derives from a man aged 25-40 years in good health. The sequenced sample was naive CD4+ T cells sorted from blood. The subset was: CD45RA+ positively selected. The CDR3 bases are TGCAGCGTTGAGATGTTTGGAGGACAGGGGGACGAGCAGTACTTC. This codes for CSVEMFGGQGDEQYF.